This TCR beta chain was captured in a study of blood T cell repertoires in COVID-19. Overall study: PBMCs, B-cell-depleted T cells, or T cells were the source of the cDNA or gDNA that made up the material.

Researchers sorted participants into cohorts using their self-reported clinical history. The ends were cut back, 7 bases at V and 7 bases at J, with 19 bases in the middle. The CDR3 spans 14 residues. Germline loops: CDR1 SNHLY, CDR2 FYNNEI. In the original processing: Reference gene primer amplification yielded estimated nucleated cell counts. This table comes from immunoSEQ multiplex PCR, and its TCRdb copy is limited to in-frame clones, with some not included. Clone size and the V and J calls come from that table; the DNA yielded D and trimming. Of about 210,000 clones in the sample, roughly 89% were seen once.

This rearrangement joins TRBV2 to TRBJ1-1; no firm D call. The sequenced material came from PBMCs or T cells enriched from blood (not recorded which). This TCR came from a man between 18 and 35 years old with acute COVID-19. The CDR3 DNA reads TGTGCCAGCACTTACGGAGAATCTAAGGTTGAAGCTTTCTTT. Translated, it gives CASTYGESKVEAFF.